Detailed here is one T cell receptor beta chain. Its antigen is not known. Germline is not matched at one junction end, which may reflect a read error. The data are from a study of lung T cells in sarcoidosis with Löfgren's syndrome. Study-wide background: Analyses focused on Löfgren's syndrome patients.

The germline V gene has CDR1 LNHNV and CDR2 YYDKDF (reference sequence). The CDR3 runs 15 residues. Study-level points and caveats: Shared TRAV12-1 and TRBV2 CDR3 motifs across Löfgren's syndrome patients reportedly suggested public CD4+ TCRs. These T cells possibly recognize a putative, unidentified sarcoidosis-associated antigen. Paired TRAV12-1/TRBV2 TCRs showed CDR3 homology and preferential pairing.

TCRdb called the reads again in MiXCR, with one record for every CDR3 protein. The repertoire holds over 2,000 distinct CDR3 sequences, with approximately 19% as singletons. The sequence was obtained from a human donor with sarcoidosis (Löfgren's syndrome or another form), or a control subject (not recorded which). The sample was CD4+ T cells from bronchoalveolar lavage. The chain joins TRBV15 to TRBJ2-7; 9 bases agree with TRBD1. The CDR3 DNA reads TGCGCCACCAGCAGCGGACAGGGGCATTCCTGCGAGCAGTACTTC. Its protein is CATSSGQGHSCEQYF.